This entry lists 13 T cell receptor beta chains sequenced from one sample in a study of graft-versus-host responses after intestinal transplantation (dated by TCRdb to the early 2020s). Library construction relied on the immunoSEQ multiplex PCR assay. TCRdb obtained this table from immuneACCESS and retained in-frame rearrangements with V and J assigned. These tables miss some clones; where compared with another copy, unresolved V genes account for less than half of the shortfall, and the remainder is unexplained. This sample lists some 41,000 clones; over 90% were detected once. About 3.5% of the sample is in the top ten clones. This sample comprised PBMCs, obtained 734 days after intestinal transplantation. The receptors were sampled from a human patient who received an intestinal transplant, so some T cells may come from the graft donor.

The chain links TRBV7-3 to TRBJ2-5, with 7 bases identical to TRBD2. Per the germline V gene, CDR1 is SGHTA and CDR2 is FQGTGA. This CDR3 is 15 amino acids long. Trimming took 2 bases from V and 4 from J; bases not matched to a gene: 7. The CDR3 reads CASSLGGGGRETQYF. The CDR3 DNA reads TGTGCCAGCAGCTTAGGGGGAGGCGGGAGAGAGACCCAGTACTTC.

Notes on this clone: Compared with germline, one end of the junction differs, possibly owing to a read error. The J gene is TRBJ1-1, the V gene TRBV5-1; a weak D match, TRBD1 (5 bases). Germline loops: CDR1 SGHRS, CDR2 YFSETQ. The CDR3 totals 14 residues. The CDR3 here is CASSLVQANTEAFF. The DNA of the CDR3 is TGCGCCAGCAGTTTGGTACAGGCGAACACTGAAGCTTTCTTT. The variable domain in full, completed from reference TRBV5-1 and TRBJ1-1, reads KAGVTQTPRYLIKTRGQQVTLSCSPISGHRSVSWYQQTPGQGLQFLFEYFSETQRNKGNFPGRFSGRQFSNSRSEMNVSTLELGDSALYLCASSLVQANTEAFFGQGTRLTVV.

This clone was observed a single time. The chain uses TRBV4-1 and TRBJ1-2, with D possibly matching TRBD1 (6 bases). This CDR3 region has 16 residues. V shed 4 bases and J shed 5 bases, with 20 bases lying between them. The germline V gene encodes CDR1 MGHRA and CDR2 YSYEKL. The CDR3 region is CASSPIISQGGYGYTF. CDR3 bases: TGCGCCAGCAGCCCAATAATCTCACAGGGAGGATATGGCTACACCTTC.

V is TRBV2 and J is TRBJ2-1, with unresolved D. CDR3 length: 13 amino acids. CDR1 and CDR2 (germline): SNHLY, FYNNEI. V lost 8 bases and J lost 5, with 13 bases in between. The CDR3 nucleotides read TGTGCCAGCGATCACGTCTTAAACAATGAGCAGTTCTTC. This gives the protein CASDHVLNNEQFF.

This clone was detected once. The V and J genes are TRBV5-5 and TRBJ1-1; D ambiguous. The V and J ends lost 0 bases and 7 bases respectively, with 7 bases between them. Germline V gene lookup returns CDR1 SGHKS and CDR2 YYEKEE (reference sequence). CDR3 length: 12 residues. CDR3 nucleotide sequence: TGTGCCAGCAGCTTGGTGGAGAATGAAGCTTTCTTT. Encoded protein: CASSLVENEAFF.

This clone was seen more than once but under ten times. The chain employs TRBV19 and TRBJ1-2; no reliable D call. The CDR3 has 13 amino acids. Germline CDR1 LNHDA, CDR2 SQIVND (reference sequence). Trimming removed 6 bases from V and 5 bases from J, with 13 bases in between. CDR3 in DNA: TGTGCCAGTAGCCTCTCCGTAGCTTATGGCTACACCTTC. Translation: CASSLSVAYGYTF.

This clone came up a few times. The chain combines TRBV6-7 with TRBJ2-6; D is undetermined. TRBV6-7 is noted as an ORF with a role that remains uncertain. V lost 7 bases and J lost 1, with 5 bases in between. The CDR3 sequence is 13 residues long. The CDR3 protein is CASTRSGANVLTF. In DNA, the CDR3 is TGTGCCAGCACACGGTCTGGGGCCAACGTCCTGACTTTC.

The chain carries TRBV7-3 and TRBJ2-3; D is perhaps TRBD1 or TRBD2 (5 bases each). CDR3 length: 14 amino acids. V lost 5 bases and J lost 10, with 19 bases in between. Germline assignment: CDR1 SGHTA and CDR2 FQGTGA. The CDR3 DNA reads TGTGCCAGCAGCCCTCAGGAGAGGGGTTCGGCGCAGTATTTT. As protein: CASSPQERGSAQYF.

The gene calls are TRBV29-1 and TRBJ2-2; 13 bases align to TRBD2. This CDR3 is built from 14 residues. Per the germline V gene, CDR1 is SQVTM and CDR2 is ANQGSEA. With V trimmed by 7 bases and J by 10 bases, 9 bases remained unmatched. The CDR3 DNA follows: TGCAGCGCAGGACTAGCGGGAGCTGGCGTGGAGCTGTTTTTT. This sequence encodes CSAGLAGAGVELFF.

The chain links TRBV18 to TRBJ1-6; D may be TRBD1 (5 bases). The germline V gene has CDR1 KGHSH and CDR2 LQKENI. V lost 6 bases and J lost 10, with 19 bases in between. This CDR3 is built from 15 residues. The CDR3 sequence is CASSRDGSGESPLHF. The CDR3, as DNA: TGTGCCAGCTCGCGGGACGGCTCTGGGGAGTCACCCCTCCACTTT.

This chain uses TRBV6-1 with TRBJ2-7; the D is unclear. The CDR3 has 13 amino acids. V lost 4 bases and J lost 3, with 10 bases in between. CDR1 MNHNS and CDR2 SASEGT come from the germline V gene. CDR3 sequence: CASSVGSYYEQYF. The CDR3 nucleotides read TGTGCCAGCAGTGTTGGCAGCTACTACGAGCAGTACTTC.

The chain combines TRBV13 with TRBJ1-2, with 8 bases matching TRBD1. The CDR3 runs to 14 residues. Per germline, CDR1 PRHDT and CDR2 FYEKMQ (reference sequence). V trimming: 4 bases; J trimming: 6 bases; junction bases outside the gene matches: 7. The CDR3 spells CASSSQGARNGYTF. CDR3 DNA sequence: TGTGCCAGCAGCTCTCAGGGGGCCAGAAATGGCTACACCTTC.

This chain links TRBV9 with TRBJ2-2; tentatively, D is TRBD1 (6 bases). The CDR3 spans 15 residues. V was cut by 3 bases and J by 7 bases, with 16 bases left in between. The germline V gene has CDR1 SGDLS and CDR2 YYNGEE. In DNA, the CDR3 is TGTGCCAGCAGCGACCCCCCAGGGGACGGCGGGGAGCTGTTTTTT. This translates into CASSDPPGDGGELFF.